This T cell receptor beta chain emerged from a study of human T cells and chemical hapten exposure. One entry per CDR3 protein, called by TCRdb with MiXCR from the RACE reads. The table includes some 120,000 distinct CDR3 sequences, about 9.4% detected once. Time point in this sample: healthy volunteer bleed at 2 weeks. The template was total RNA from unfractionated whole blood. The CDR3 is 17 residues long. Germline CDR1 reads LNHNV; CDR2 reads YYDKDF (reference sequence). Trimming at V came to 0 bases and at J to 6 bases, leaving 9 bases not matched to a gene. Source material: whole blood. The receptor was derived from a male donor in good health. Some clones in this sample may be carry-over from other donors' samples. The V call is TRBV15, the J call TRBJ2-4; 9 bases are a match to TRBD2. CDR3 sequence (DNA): TGTGCCACCAGCAGAGATCAGGACTGGGGACTAGCAAACATTCAGTACTTC. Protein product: CATSRDQDWGLANIQYF.